This T cell receptor beta chain was captured in a study of OX40 agonist ivuxolimab in advanced cancers. Study background: Intravenous ivuxolimab at 0.01 to 10 mg/kg was given to patients every 2 weeks. Overall study results and limits: Undetermined was the antigen specificity of the expanded peripheral T cells. At doses 0.1 to 3.0 mg/kg, CD4+ and CD8+ clones expanded. Expanded clones tended on average to be more numerous among CD8+ T cells than CD4+.

Sequencing used immunoSEQ multiplex PCR; TCRdb keeps in-frame clones, though not all of them. The sample carries over 95,000 clones, roughly 90% recorded once. The V and J ends lost 7 bases and 1 base respectively, with 10 bases between them. Germline CDR1 and CDR2: SNHLY and FYNNEI. CDR3 length: 13 residues. With regard to this clone: Its cognate antigen is unknown.

The sample was CD4+ or CD8+ T cells sorted from blood, taken in a trial of the OX40 agonist ivuxolimab. The rearrangement uses TRBV2 and TRBJ1-1, with a weak D call TRBD1 (5 bases). The receptor comes from an adult with an advanced solid tumor such as melanoma, head and neck, liver or kidney cancer. CDR3 protein: CASNKGQNTEAFF. The CDR3 bases are TGTGCCAGCAATAAGGGGCAGAACACTGAAGCTTTCTTT.